This T cell receptor beta chain was recorded in a study of shared clonotypes between healthy human individuals. Broader study findings: Roughly 5.3% of naive CD4 clonotypes were common to a few donors.

Execution of the assay was at deep level. The assay was immunoSEQ multiplex PCR, and TCRdb's table has in-frame clones only and misses some. The sample holds some 1.5 million clones, roughly 98% seen once. Nashville, Tennessee was home to all donors, each a Caucasian adult. Comment on this clone: Its antigen remains unidentified. Likely a read error: the CDR3 ends without its conserved phenylalanine or tryptophan. The DNA is omitted, as the CDR3 cannot be located on it reliably, and the CDR3 follows TCRdb's listing.

The specimen was naive CD4+ T cells sorted from blood. Subset noted: CD45RA+ positively selected. This sequence originates from a man in his thirties or forties in good health.

CDR3 region: CASRSPERDI. The chain recombines TRBV12-2 with TRBJ1-2. TRBV12-2 is a recognized pseudogene. The CDR3 is 10 residues long, ends included.